This TCR beta chain was sequenced in a study of vaccination and CD4 T cells after COVID-19. Study-level information: The convalescent population consisted of six males and four females, two of whom were of Hispanic ethnicity.

Oncomine TCR Beta short-read sequencing was applied to DNA from cultured CD4+ T cells. TCRdb ran MiXCR on the PCR reads and lists one entry per CDR3 protein. The repertoire has more than 6,500 distinct CDR3 sequences, around two fifths of them found once; the top ten carry around 20%. The treatment was: approximately 10-day PBMC culture with coronavirus spike peptide pools or control peptides (ViraFEST assay). Before the COVID-19 pandemic (2011-2018), CD4+ T cells were obtained from the unexposed donor. ViraFEST enlarged antigen-specific T cell populations with peptide pools and afterwards sequenced TCRs. Following culture for about eleven days, CD4+ T cells were isolated by negative selection. V lost 5 bases, J lost 0 bases, and 8 bases lay in between. The CDR3 covers 15 residues. The germline CDR1 and CDR2 sequences are MDHEN and SYDVKM. A word on this clonotype: Its antigen is not identified.

The origin of this receptor is a human donor in good health. The genes are TRBV28 and TRBJ2-6; D is unresolved. Sequencing input: CD4+ T cells from blood, cultured in vitro. The CDR3 DNA follows: TGTGCCAGCAGTGGTTCCAGCTCTGGGGCCAACGTCCTGACTTTC. Translated, it gives CASSGSSSGANVLTF. The complete variable domain, with remaining parts taken from reference TRBV28 and TRBJ2-6, reads DVKVTQSSRYLVKRTGEKVFLECVQDMDHENMFWYRQDPGLGLRLIYFSYDVKMKEKGDIPEGYSVSREKKERFSLILESASTNQTSMYLCASSGSSSGANVLTFGAGSRLTVL.